Below are 24 T cell receptor beta chains sequenced from a single sample in a study of identical twins. TCRdb fed the 5' RACE reads into MiXCR, producing one record per CDR3 protein. The sample has about 150,000 distinct CDR3 sequences, around 3.4% seen once. Sequenced input: memory T cells sorted from blood. The receptors here all came from a man between 18 and 35 years old in good health.

This clonotype was recorded at least ten times. This chain uses TRBV20-1 with TRBJ2-3; TRBD2 matches at 8 bases. The ends lost 5 bases at V and 3 bases at J; junction bases unmatched: 7. Per the germline V gene, CDR1 is DFQATT and CDR2 is SNEGSKA (reference sequence). The CDR3 consists of 14 residues. The DNA of the CDR3 is TGCAGTGCTCCCCCCAGCGGGAGAACAGATACGCAGTATTTT. This gives the protein CSAPPSGRTDTQYF.

The chain has TRBV19 and TRBJ2-1; 13 bases align to TRBD2. Germline loops: CDR1 LNHDA, CDR2 SQIVND (reference sequence). The CDR3 is 17 amino acids. V lost 5 bases, J lost 0 bases, and 4 bases stayed unmatched. The chain's CDR3 is CASSGGTSGISYNEQFF. In DNA form, the CDR3 reads TGTGCCAGTAGTGGCGGGACTAGCGGGATCTCCTACAATGAGCAGTTCTTC.

This clonotype was picked up many times. The CDR3 reads CASSYSGARLEKLFF. CDR3 nucleotides: TGTGCCAGCAGTTACTCAGGGGCACGACTTGAAAAACTGTTTTTT. This chain links TRBV6-5 with TRBJ1-4, with D perhaps matching TRBD1 (5 bases). Trimming removed 0 bases at V and 7 bases at J, with 12 bases between. This CDR3 is 15 amino acids long. The germline CDR1 and CDR2 sequences are MNHEY and SVGAGI.

This clonotype was seen at least ten times. This chain connects TRBV10-3 to TRBJ2-1; 8 bases fit TRBD2. V shed 3 bases, J shed 5 bases, and the junction held 6 bases outside the gene matches. This CDR3 has 15 residues. Germline loops: CDR1 ENHRY, CDR2 SYGVKD. The CDR3 coding sequence is TGTGCCATCAGTGACCCCCGGGAGGGTCACAATGAGCAGTTCTTC. Residues: CAISDPREGHNEQFF.

This clonotype was found many times. The V gene is TRBV27, the J gene TRBJ1-4; unclear D gene. V was pared by 2 bases and J by 0 bases, with 7 bases between. The CDR3 has 15 residues. Germline V gene lookup returns CDR1 MNHEY and CDR2 SMNVEV (reference sequence). CDR3 DNA sequence: TGTGCCAGCAGTTTAGACCGTGCAACTAATGAAAAACTGTTTTTT. Residues: CASSLDRATNEKLFF.

This clonotype was recorded many times. This chain uses TRBV6-1 with TRBJ2-6; 7 bases match TRBD1. The CDR3 is 14 amino acids. Germline V gene data show CDR1 as MNHNS and CDR2 as SASEGT. Germline trimming cut 6 bases from V and 1 base from J; bases unmatched to any gene: 0. CDR3 in amino acids: CASRTGSGANVLTF. The CDR3 nucleotides read TGTGCCAGCAGGACAGGGTCTGGGGCCAACGTCCTGACTTTC.

This clonotype was counted at least ten times. V and J are TRBV12-3 or TRBV12-4 and TRBJ1-2, with no clear D. The CDR3 runs to 13 residues. The V gene lost 6 bases and the J gene lost 8 bases, with 16 bases spanning the gap. Written as DNA, the CDR3 is TGTGCCAGCAGCCTCGCCTCGTTTGAAGGCTACACCTTC. Translated: CASSLASFEGYTF.

This clonotype was recorded many times. The V gene is TRBV20-1, the J gene TRBJ2-2; D remains ambiguous. CDR1 is DFQATT, CDR2 SNEGSKA, per germline (reference sequence). The V end was cut by 0 bases, the J end by 5 bases, with 7 bases between. This CDR3 comprises 13 residues. CDR3 sequence (DNA): TGCAGTGCTAGAGATCGGTCTACCGGGGAGCTGTTTTTT. Its translation is CSARDRSTGELFF.

This clonotype has ten or more counts. The chain employs TRBV5-1 and TRBJ2-1; either TRBD1 or TRBD2 may supply D (6 bases each). CDR3 length: 16 residues. The V and J ends lost 0 bases and 8 bases respectively, with 18 bases between them. Germline V gene sequence: CDR1 SGHRS, CDR2 YFSETQ. DNA of the CDR3: TGCGCCAGCAGCTTGGGCGGGACCGGGGGCGGTGATGAGCAGTTCTTC. It codes for CASSLGGTGGGDEQFF.

There are many counts of this clonotype. The chain joins TRBV6-1 to TRBJ2-7; D is possibly TRBD2 (6 bases). V was clipped by 6 bases and J by 0 bases, with 9 bases between them. Germline V gene lookup returns CDR1 MNHNS and CDR2 SASEGT. The CDR3 runs to 13 residues. In nucleotides, the CDR3 is TGTGCCAGCAGCCTAGCGAGCTCCTACGAGCAGTACGTC. Its translation: CASSLASSYEQYV.

This clonotype was recorded at least ten times. The chain joins TRBV3-1 to TRBJ2-3, with D perhaps assigned TRBD1 or TRBD2 (5 bases each). Germline-derived CDR1 and CDR2 are LGHDT and YNNKEL (reference sequence). The CDR3 is 12 amino acids. The V end lost 6 bases, the J end lost 4 bases, and 8 bases lay between the germline ends. This chain's CDR3 is CASRGVSDTQYF. The CDR3 coding sequence is TGTGCCAGCAGGGGGGTATCAGATACGCAGTATTTT.

This clonotype was observed many times. The chain joins TRBV29-1 to TRBJ2-5; perhaps TRBD2 as D (5 bases). This CDR3 spans 13 amino acids. V lost 3 bases, J lost 4 bases, and 12 bases lay in between. Germline loops: CDR1 SQVTM, CDR2 ANQGSEA. This CDR3 is CSVDTRMGETQYF. The CDR3 DNA follows: TGCAGCGTTGACACTAGGATGGGAGAGACCCAGTACTTC. The full variable domain, with the rest looked up from reference TRBV29-1 and TRBJ2-5, is SAVISQKPSRDICQRGTSLTIQCQVDSQVTMMFWYRQQPGQSLTLIATANQGSEATYESGFVIDKFPISRPNLTFSTLTVSNMSPEDSSIYLCSVDTRMGETQYFGPGTRLLVL.

V is TRBV12-3 or TRBV12-4 and J is TRBJ2-7, with a tentative D call TRBD2 (6 bases). The CDR3 runs to 13 residues. V dropped 2 bases and J dropped 4 bases, with 9 bases sitting between them. The chain's CDR3 is CASSLFGGYEQYF. CDR3 in DNA: TGTGCCAGCAGTTTATTCGGGGGTTACGAGCAGTACTTC.

This clonotype appeared many times. The rearrangement joins TRBV29-1 to TRBJ2-5; TRBD1 might be the D (6 bases). Germline-derived CDR1 and CDR2 are SQVTM and ANQGSEA. Trimming stripped 6 bases from V and 3 bases from J, with 17 bases between. This CDR3 comprises 14 residues. This chain's CDR3 is CSVVGQNLKETQYF. The CDR3 region has the DNA TGCAGCGTGGTCGGACAGAATTTAAAAGAGACCCAGTACTTC. The complete variable domain, with remaining parts taken from reference TRBV29-1 and TRBJ2-5, reads SAVISQKPSRDICQRGTSLTIQCQVDSQVTMMFWYRQQPGQSLTLIATANQGSEATYESGFVIDKFPISRPNLTFSTLTVSNMSPEDSSIYLCSVVGQNLKETQYFGPGTRLLVL.

This rearrangement joins TRBV27 to TRBJ1-5, with 9 bases matching TRBD1. The CDR3 consists of 18 residues. Germline CDR1 MNHEY, CDR2 SMNVEV (reference sequence). After removal of 5 bases from V and 6 bases from J, the junction contained 17 bases not matched to a gene. The chain's CDR3 is CASSPTGTGNVISQPQHF. CDR3 nucleotides: TGTGCCAGCAGTCCAACCGGGACAGGGAATGTAATCAGTCAGCCCCAGCATTTT.

This clonotype has a count of ten or more. This sequence joins TRBV6-5 and TRBJ2-7; TRBD1 agrees at 9 bases. The ends lost 0 bases at V and 0 bases at J; junction bases unmatched: 9. Germline loops: CDR1 MNHEY, CDR2 SVGAGI. CDR3 length: 18 amino acids. This CDR3 reads CASSYSRRGQGSSYEQYF. The CDR3 DNA follows: TGTGCCAGCAGTTACTCGCGGAGGGGACAGGGAAGCTCCTACGAGCAGTACTTC.

Many counts were recorded for this clonotype. The rearrangement uses TRBV5-1 and TRBJ2-1, with 9 bases lining up with TRBD2. Germline-derived CDR1 and CDR2 are SGHRS and YFSETQ. J was trimmed by 0 bases and V by 3 bases; bases with no gene match: 7. The CDR3 loop spans 17 amino acids. Here the CDR3 reads CASSSGLAHYSYNEQFF. CDR3 sequence (DNA): TGCGCCAGCAGCTCAGGACTAGCGCATTACTCCTACAATGAGCAGTTCTTC. Full variable domain (missing parts from reference TRBV5-1 and TRBJ2-1): KAGVTQTPRYLIKTRGQQVTLSCSPISGHRSVSWYQQTPGQGLQFLFEYFSETQRNKGNFPGRFSGRQFSNSRSEMNVSTLELGDSALYLCASSSGLAHYSYNEQFFGPGTRLTVL.

This clonotype was counted many times. The V call is TRBV12-3 or TRBV12-4, the J call TRBJ2-7, with D tentatively TRBD2 (6 bases). The CDR3 totals 12 residues. With 6 bases removed from V and 0 bases from J, the gap between germline ends came to 6 bases. In DNA, the CDR3 is TGTGCCAGCAGGCGGGGCTCCTACGAGCAGTACTTC. It encodes CASRRGSYEQYF.

This clonotype was seen ten or more times. V is TRBV20-1 and J is TRBJ1-5; D is unresolved. V was clipped by 4 bases and J by 0 bases, with 10 bases between them. This CDR3 has 14 residues. Germline-derived CDR1 and CDR2 are DFQATT and SNEGSKA (reference sequence). The CDR3 loop reads CSAKASHSNQPQHF. The CDR3 region has the DNA TGCAGTGCTAAGGCCTCTCATAGCAATCAGCCCCAGCATTTT.

This clonotype appeared many times. This chain joins TRBV12-3 or TRBV12-4 and TRBJ1-5, with 9 bases that match TRBD1. After removal of 8 bases from V and 1 base from J, the junction contained 6 bases not matched to a gene. This CDR3 is 15 amino acids long. CDR3 DNA: TGTGCCAGCCGTCCCGGGACAGGGAGCAATCAGCCCCAGCATTTT. Translated, it gives CASRPGTGSNQPQHF.

This clonotype was seen many times. The V and J genes are TRBV2 and TRBJ2-1; 13 nucleotides align to TRBD2. CDR3 length: 15 amino acids. Germline-derived CDR1 and CDR2 are SNHLY and FYNNEI. The V and J ends lost 5 bases and 10 bases, in that order; junction bases with no gene match: 8. The CDR3 DNA sequence: TGTGCCAGCAGTCAGGGGCGACTAGCGGGAGGCGAGCAGTTCTTC. Translating it yields CASSQGRLAGGEQFF.

This clonotype was observed at least ten times. This chain joins TRBV2 and TRBJ2-2, with 10 positions matching TRBD2. Germline trimming cut 7 bases from V and 6 bases from J; bases unmatched to any gene: 26. Germline V lookup: CDR1 SNHLY, CDR2 FYNNEI. The CDR3 loop spans 21 amino acids. CDR3: CASIQYRDSGRSPWVAGELFF. The CDR3 DNA sequence: TGTGCCAGCATACAGTATCGGGATAGCGGGAGGTCCCCTTGGGTCGCCGGGGAGCTGTTTTTT.

This clonotype was seen repeatedly, ten times or more. The chain has TRBV20-1 and TRBJ1-5, with 9 bases aligning to TRBD1. The CDR3 runs to 14 residues. Germline V CDR1 and CDR2: DFQATT, SNEGSKA (reference sequence). V dropped 5 bases and J dropped 6; count of bases not matched to a gene: 8. The CDR3 DNA reads as TGCAGTGCTTGGACAGGGGAGAGGACTCAGCCCCAGCATTTT. Residues: CSAWTGERTQPQHF.

This clonotype was picked up many times. The chain links TRBV4-1 to TRBJ1-2; D is perhaps TRBD1 (5 bases). Trimming cost V 3 bases and J 6 bases, with 20 bases left between them. The CDR3 is 16 amino acids. The germline CDR1 and CDR2 sequences are MGHRA and YSYEKL. Here the CDR3 reads CASSHKPGLQRNGYTF. In DNA form, the CDR3 reads TGCGCCAGCAGCCACAAACCGGGACTACAACGTAATGGCTACACCTTC.